This TCR beta chain is from a study of blood T cell repertoires in COVID-19. Study as a whole: COVID-19 samples collected from the United States, Italy and Spain covered acute and convalescent phases. PBMCs, B-cell-depleted T cells, or T cells were the source of the cDNA or gDNA that made up the material.

The length of the CDR3 is 14 residues. Germline V lookup: CDR1 SSHAT, CDR2 FNYEAQ (reference sequence). The table came from immunoSEQ multiplex PCR; TCRdb's copy has only in-frame clones and leaves some out. The profile covers 250,000 or so clones, with about 91% appearing a single time and about 3% taken by the ten largest. In regard to this clone: The junction departs from germline at one end; a sequencing error may be responsible.

Participants were aged roughly 18 to 100 years from approximately 23 US areas. Participants had their cohort set by participant-reported clinical history. This rearrangement joins TRBV7-7 to TRBJ2-5; TRBD1 is a possible D gene (6 bases). The sample consisted of PBMCs or T cells enriched from blood (not recorded which). The receptor was derived from a man aged 40-49 years who had been exposed to COVID-19. The CDR3 here is CASSLSGVRETQYF. For the CDR3, the DNA is TGTGCTAGCAGCTTATCAGGGGTGCGAGAGACCCAGTACTTC.